One TCR beta chain is described in this entry. Its specificity is not known. The method was immunoSEQ multiplex PCR; TCRdb's version includes in-frame clones alone and lacks a portion of them. The data contain over 10,000 clones, around four fifths of them singletons. Before the COVID-19 pandemic, during about 2010-2018, CD4+ T cells were taken from unexposed donors. Isolation of CD4+ T cells took place after about 9 days in culture. The entry originates in a study of CD4 T cells in relation to SARS-CoV-2 and coronaviruses. Input material: CD4+ T cells from PBMCs, cultured in vitro. The TCR originated in a human donor in good health.

DNA of the CDR3: TGTGCCAGCAGCCCGACCGGGACAGCAAGCTCCCAGTACTTC. Protein product: CASSPTGTASSQYF. V usage is TRBV5-6 and J usage is TRBJ2-5; 7 bases align to TRBD1. Trimming removed 4 bases from V and 9 bases from J; junction bases left unmatched: 12. Germline-derived CDR1 and CDR2 are SGHDT and YYEEEE. The CDR3 extends over 14 amino acids. Together with reference TRBV5-6 and TRBJ2-5, the CDR3 gives the full variable domain: DAGVTQSPTHLIKTRGQQVTLRCSPKSGHDTVSWYQQALGQGPQFIFQYYEEEERQRGNFPDRFSGHQFPNYSSELNVNALLLGDSALYLCASSPTGTASSQYFGPGTRLLVL.